A single sample is the source of the 24 T cell receptor beta chains below, sequenced in a study of cytomegalovirus exposure and HLA in healthy donors. 60 Vbeta and 13 Jbeta primers were used in PCR. Assay used: immunoSEQ multiplex PCR; TCRdb lists only in-frame clones, some missing. Among around 130,000 clones listed, 65% to 90% were seen once. Sequenced sample: PBMCs. The receptors here all came from a woman aged 35 to 49 in good health and CMV-seronegative.

This chain links TRBV7-6 with TRBJ2-3; 8 bases agree with TRBD2. The CDR3 extends over 15 amino acids. With 5 bases clipped from V and 4 bases from J, the junction kept 8 bases outside the gene matches. Germline CDR1 and CDR2: SGHVS and FNYEAQ. This CDR3 is CASSPSGSVADTQYF. CDR3 nucleotides: TGTGCCAGCAGCCCAAGCGGGAGCGTAGCAGATACGCAGTATTTT.

The sample holds one count of this clone. The rearrangement joins TRBV4-1 to TRBJ2-1; 7 nucleotides align to TRBD2. J was trimmed by 9 bases and V by 4 bases; bases with no gene match: 9. The CDR3 length is 14 residues. Germline values: CDR1 MGHRA, CDR2 YSYEKL. Here the CDR3 reads CASSPGLVFSEQFF. The CDR3 DNA reads as TGCGCCAGCAGCCCCGGACTAGTTTTTAGTGAGCAGTTCTTC.

V gene TRBV4-1 combines with J gene TRBJ1-1; 7 positions agree with TRBD1. Trimming cost V 2 bases and J 6 bases; bases outside gene matches: 9. The CDR3 has 15 residues. The germline V gene has CDR1 MGHRA and CDR2 YSYEKL. The CDR3 bases are TGCGCCAGCAGCCAACAAACAGGGGTCTTCGCTGAAGCTTTCTTT. Residues: CASSQQTGVFAEAFF.

The rearrangement links TRBV7-9 to TRBJ1-3; no definite D call. The CDR3 runs 14 residues. Germline-derived CDR1 and CDR2 are SEHNR and FQNEAQ (reference sequence). The V end lost 6 bases, the J end lost 0 bases, and 9 bases lay between the germline ends. The CDR3 is CASSPPSSGNTIYF. CDR3 coding DNA: TGTGCCAGCAGTCCACCGAGCTCTGGAAACACCATATATTTT.

The chain carries TRBV19 and TRBJ1-1; 9 nucleotides align to TRBD1. V lost 7 bases to trimming and J lost 5 bases; unmatched junction nucleotides: 11. CDR3 length equals 15 residues. The germline V gene encodes CDR1 LNHDA and CDR2 SQIVND (reference sequence). Written as DNA, the CDR3 is TGTGCCAGTACCCCCTCGAGGACAGGGGTGACTGAAGCTTTCTTT. It encodes CASTPSRTGVTEAFF.

CDR3: CASSQPGTGGLYEQYF. CDR3 in DNA: TGTGCCAGCAGCCAGCCAGGGACAGGGGGCCTCTACGAGCAGTACTTC. The gene calls are TRBV4-2 and TRBJ2-7; 12 bases fit TRBD1. The CDR3 loop spans 16 amino acids. Germline CDR1 is LGHNA and CDR2 is YNFKEQ. V gave up 3 bases and J gave up 3 bases; unmatched junction bases: 6.

This clone has only one observation. The V call is TRBV7-8, the J call TRBJ2-7; a possible D gene is TRBD2 (5 bases). Germline CDR1 SGHVS, CDR2 FQNEAQ. Trimming removed 7 bases at V and 3 bases at J, with 10 bases between. The CDR3 has 12 residues. CDR3 coding DNA: TGTGCCAGCAACGACGGGGTCTACGAGCAGTACTTC. The encoded protein is CASNDGVYEQYF.

The chain combines TRBV5-1 with TRBJ2-7, with TRBD2 as a possible D gene (5 bases). V was trimmed by 2 bases and J by 4 bases, leaving 7 bases between them. The CDR3 is made up of 12 amino acids. Looked up from germline, CDR1 is SGHRS and CDR2 is YFSETQ. This CDR3 is CASSFGEYEQYF. CDR3 nucleotide sequence: TGCGCCAGCAGCTTTGGGGAGTACGAGCAGTACTTC.

This sequence joins TRBV7-9 and TRBJ2-1; weak D call: TRBD2 (5 bases). Trimming pared 2 bases from V and 0 bases from J, leaving 11 bases between. Germline values: CDR1 SEHNR, CDR2 FQNEAQ (reference sequence). The CDR3 length is 16 residues. The CDR3 region is CASSLFLGSSYNEQFF. The CDR3 bases are TGTGCCAGCAGCTTATTTCTGGGGAGCTCCTACAATGAGCAGTTCTTC.

The genes are TRBV6-4 and TRBJ2-5, with TRBD1 as a possible D gene (6 bases). Deletions cut 8 bases from V and 3 bases from J, with 13 bases between. This CDR3 region has 13 residues. The germline V gene has CDR1 MRHNA and CDR2 SNTAGT. The CDR3 sequence is CASWARGEETQYF. In DNA, the CDR3 is TGTGCCAGCTGGGCCAGGGGTGAAGAGACCCAGTACTTC.

The chain employs TRBV5-1 and TRBJ1-2; TRBD1 aligns across 8 bases. Per the germline V gene, CDR1 is SGHRS and CDR2 is YFSETQ. Trimming at V came to 4 bases and at J to 3 bases, leaving 5 bases not matched to a gene. This CDR3 spans 14 amino acids. CDR3 sequence (DNA): TGCGCCAGCAGCCTTGTGACAGGGGACTATGGCTACACCTTC. Residues: CASSLVTGDYGYTF.

The chain joins TRBV2 to TRBJ2-7, with TRBD1 matching 8 bases. The CDR3 spans 13 residues. Germline CDR1 is SNHLY and CDR2 is FYNNEI. J was trimmed by 3 bases and V by 8 bases; bases with no gene match: 6. In DNA, the CDR3 is TGTGCCAGCTCGGGGACAGGTGGCTACGAGCAGTACTTC. Protein sequence: CASSGTGGYEQYF.

The chain uses TRBV27 and TRBJ1-2; 8 bases line up with TRBD1. There are 15 residues in the CDR3. Germline V gene sequence: CDR1 MNHEY, CDR2 SMNVEV (reference sequence). The ends lost 7 bases at V and 4 bases at J; junction bases unmatched: 11. CDR3 sequence reads: CASKAGTGEIYGYTF. In DNA, the CDR3 is TGTGCCAGCAAAGCAGGGACAGGAGAAATCTATGGCTACACCTTC.

The V call is TRBV9, the J call TRBJ2-3; 13 bases line up with TRBD2. The junction had 4 bases not matched to a gene; V was cut back by 2 bases and J by 1 base. Germline CDR1 is SGDLS and CDR2 is YYNGEE. The CDR3 has 17 amino acids. CDR3 sequence reads: CASSVYGTSGGTDTQYF. The DNA for the CDR3 is TGTGCCAGCAGCGTCTACGGGACTAGCGGGGGCACAGATACGCAGTATTTT.

The genes are TRBV6-5 and TRBJ2-7; 10 nucleotides match TRBD2. CDR1 is MNHEY, CDR2 SVGAGI, per germline. The CDR3 extends over 15 amino acids. The V segment lost 2 bases and the J segment 6 bases; nucleotides outside the gene matches: 7. This CDR3 reads CASSYSGGASVEQYF. The CDR3 DNA sequence: TGTGCCAGCAGTTACAGCGGGGGGGCCAGCGTCGAGCAGTACTTC.

The chain's CDR3 is CAWSTGKDSTEAFF. CDR3 in DNA: TGTGCCTGGAGTACGGGGAAGGATAGCACTGAAGCTTTCTTT. The rearrangement joins TRBV30 to TRBJ1-1; no definite D call. Trimming took 2 bases from V and 4 from J, leaving 14 bases between them. The CDR3 runs 14 residues. Germline V lookup: CDR1 GTSNPN, CDR2 SVGIG (reference sequence).

To note about this clone: The same CDR3 also results from other DNA sequences found in this sample. CDR3 coding DNA: TGTGCCAGCAGCTTGGCCGGAGGGGGCTTAAATAATGAAAAACTGTTTTTT. Translation gives CASSLAGGGLNNEKLFF. The gene calls are TRBV5-4 and TRBJ1-4, with 7 bases identical to TRBD1. The trim removed 0 bases at V and 4 bases at J, leaving 9 bases unmatched. Germline V CDR1 and CDR2: SGHNT, YYREEE (reference sequence). The length of the CDR3 is 17 residues.

This clone was detected only once. The chain links TRBV7-8 to TRBJ1-1, with a possible D match to TRBD1 (6 bases). There are 16 residues in the CDR3. The germline V gene has CDR1 SGHVS and CDR2 FQNEAQ. Trimming removed 5 bases at V and 0 bases at J, with 16 bases between. CDR3 in DNA: TGTGCCAGCAGCCACATCAGGGGCACCATGAACACTGAAGCTTTCTTT. Translation: CASSHIRGTMNTEAFF.

This chain links TRBV28 with TRBJ2-7; 8 bases match TRBD1. Germline V gives CDR1 MDHEN, CDR2 SYDVKM. This CDR3 has 17 amino acids. The V segment lost 6 bases and the J segment 0 bases; nucleotides outside the gene matches: 13. The CDR3 bases are TGTGCCAGCAGAGGCGGACAGGGCAGGCGTAGCTCCTACGAGCAGTACTTC. Amino acids: CASRGGQGRRSSYEQYF.

The chain carries TRBV19 and TRBJ2-7; 10 nucleotides align to TRBD1. The CDR3 is 15 amino acids. The V segment lost 5 bases and the J segment 6 bases; nucleotides outside the gene matches: 10. CDR1 and CDR2 from the germline V gene are LNHDA and SQIVND (reference sequence). This CDR3 reads CASSLPGQGGPEQYF. In DNA, the CDR3 is TGTGCCAGTAGTCTACCTGGACAGGGGGGTCCCGAGCAGTACTTC. The complete variable domain, with remaining parts taken from reference TRBV19 and TRBJ2-7, reads DGGITQSPKYLFRKEGQNVTLSCEQNLNHDAMYWYRQDPGQGLRLIYYSQIVNDFQKGDIAEGYSVSREKKESFPLTVTSAQKNPTAFYLCASSLPGQGGPEQYFGPGTRLTVT.

The V call is TRBV10-3, the J call TRBJ2-2; 10 bases map to TRBD1. CDR3 length equals 16 residues. Germline V CDR1 and CDR2: ENHRY, SYGVKD. Unmatched junction bases numbered 8, after V lost 5 bases and J lost 5 bases. CDR3 amino acids: CAISSGTGALTGELFF. In DNA form, the CDR3 reads TGTGCCATCAGTTCCGGGACAGGGGCCCTTACCGGGGAGCTGTTTTTT.

The chain has TRBV12-5 and TRBJ1-2, with TRBD1 matching 8 bases. This CDR3 has 15 residues. Germline-derived CDR1 and CDR2 are LGHNT and FRNRAP. V lost 1 base and J lost 8; bases outside the gene matches: 9. The DNA for the CDR3 is TGTGCTAGTGGTTTGGGCATCAAGACAGGGGAAGGCTACACCTTC. Its protein is CASGLGIKTGEGYTF. The full variable domain, its missing parts supplied by reference TRBV12-5 and TRBJ1-2, is DARVTQTPRHKVTEMGQEVTMRCQPILGHNTVFWYRQTMMQGLELLAYFRNRAPLDDSGMPKDRFSAEMPDATLATLKIQPSEPRDSAVYFCASGLGIKTGEGYTFGSGTRLTVV.

The chain employs TRBV5-8 and TRBJ2-2; D remains unclear. The ends were cut back, 5 bases at V and 7 bases at J, with 6 bases in the middle. There are 11 residues in the CDR3. CDR1 and CDR2 (germline): SGHTS, YDEGEE. In DNA, the CDR3 is TGTGCCAGCAGTTTCGGCGGGGAGCTGTTTTTT. Its protein product is CASSFGGELFF.

V is TRBV4-1 and J is TRBJ2-7, with TRBD1 identical over 9 bases. The V segment lost 1 base and the J segment 5 bases; nucleotides outside the gene matches: 0. CDR1 MGHRA and CDR2 YSYEKL come from the germline V gene. The CDR3 is made up of 13 amino acids. CDR3: CASSQGTGDEQYF. The CDR3 DNA reads as TGCGCCAGCAGCCAAGGGACAGGGGACGAGCAGTACTTC.